One and the same sample provided the 18 T cell receptor beta chains below, sequenced in a study of blood T cell repertoires in COVID-19. The protocol was immunoSEQ multiplex PCR, while the TCRdb copy is restricted to in-frame clones and leaves out a portion. Of about 90,000 clones in the sample, about 89% are singletons; the top ten hold 1.8%. The material sequenced was peripheral blood. The receptor set was obtained from a human donor with active COVID-19. The donor label of this sample is uncertain.

The J gene is TRBJ1-2, the V gene TRBV29-1; 11 bases line up with TRBD1. This CDR3 spans 15 amino acids. In germline, CDR1 is SQVTM, CDR2 ANQGSEA. The ends lost 7 bases at V and 4 bases at J; junction bases unmatched: 11. This chain's CDR3 is CSAEDRGLVGYGYTF. DNA of the CDR3: TGCAGCGCCGAGGACAGGGGGCTGGTGGGCTATGGCTACACCTTC.

This clone came up once. The V and J genes are TRBV28 and TRBJ2-2, with D tentatively TRBD1 (5 bases). V was cut by 2 bases and J by 1 base, with 14 bases left in between. The CDR3 extends over 17 amino acids. Germline CDR1 is MDHEN and CDR2 is SYDVKM. The CDR3 DNA reads TGTGCCAGCAGTTTAAATGGGGCAGCCCTGAACACCGGGGAGCTGTTTTTT. Amino acid sequence: CASSLNGAALNTGELFF.

The gene calls are TRBV4-1 and TRBJ2-3; D is unclear. Looked up from germline, CDR1 is MGHRA and CDR2 is YSYEKL. V lost 0 bases to trimming and J lost 4 bases, with 14 bases between them. This CDR3 comprises 16 residues. CDR3 sequence reads: CASSQEIVGRPDTQYF. Here the CDR3 DNA reads TGCGCCAGCAGCCAAGAAATAGTTGGGCGTCCAGATACGCAGTATTTT.

The chain is built from TRBV5-6 and TRBJ1-5, with 8 nucleotides matching TRBD1. With V trimmed by 4 bases and J by 1 base, 4 bases remained unmatched. The CDR3 covers 15 residues. The germline gives CDR1 SGHDT, CDR2 YYEEEE. CDR3 DNA sequence: TGTGCCAGCAGCGGTAGGACAGGGAGCAATCAGCCCCAGCATTTT. Its protein is CASSGRTGSNQPQHF.

The V call is TRBV6-9, the J call TRBJ1-2, with 9 bases identical to TRBD1. V gave up 0 bases and J gave up 1 base; unmatched junction bases: 9. CDR3 length: 18 residues. Germline loops: CDR1 MNHGY, CDR2 SVAAGI. CDR3: CASSYSVGTGCVNYGYTF. The CDR3 bases are TGTGCCAGCAGTTATTCCGTTGGGACAGGGTGCGTTAACTATGGCTACACCTTC.

The gene calls are TRBV19 and TRBJ1-4; 9 bases are shared with TRBD1. CDR1 and CDR2 from the germline V gene are LNHDA and SQIVND (reference sequence). The CDR3 length is 16 residues. V shed 10 bases, J shed 4 bases, and the junction held 13 bases outside the gene matches. The CDR3 nucleotides read TGTGCCACTCACGGGTCCCGGGACAGGGTTAATGAAAAACTGTTTTTT. Its translation: CATHGSRDRVNEKLFF.

The J gene is TRBJ2-5, the V gene TRBV6-4, with D tentatively TRBD1 (5 bases). Germline CDR1 is MRHNA and CDR2 is SNTAGT. V shed 3 bases and J shed 1 base, with 6 bases lying between them. The CDR3 contains 13 residues. The CDR3 region is CASSETAQETQYF. DNA for the CDR3: TGTGCCAGCAGTGAGACAGCCCAAGAGACCCAGTACTTC.

The chain is built from TRBV16 and TRBJ2-6, with TRBD2 as a possible D gene (6 bases). The CDR3 is 18 amino acids. Germline V gene lookup returns CDR1 KGHSY and CDR2 FQNENV. V lost 3 bases to trimming and J lost 0 bases, with 15 bases between them. This chain's CDR3 is CASSHRRVVSSGANVLTF. The CDR3 bases are TGTGCCAGCAGCCATCGGAGGGTCGTTAGCTCTGGGGCCAACGTCCTGACTTTC.

This clone was recorded only once. The J gene is TRBJ2-7, the V gene TRBV9, with no clear D. V was shortened by 0 bases and J by 5 bases, with 12 bases between the two germline ends. The CDR3 runs 14 residues. The germline V gene encodes CDR1 SGDLS and CDR2 YYNGEE. The CDR3 nucleotides are TGTGCCAGCAGCGTAGCGGCCGACTGGGACGAGCAGTACTTC. This sequence encodes CASSVAADWDEQYF.

The chain links TRBV5-6 to TRBJ2-2; 8 bases match TRBD2. V gave up 1 base and J gave up 4 bases; unmatched junction bases: 9. Germline CDR1 SGHDT, CDR2 YYEEEE. The CDR3 contains 17 residues. The CDR3 nucleotides read TGTGCCAGCAGCTTGTTTGAGATTAGCGGGGCCACCGGGGAGCTGTTTTTT. It is translated as CASSLFEISGATGELFF. The whole variable domain, filled in from reference TRBV5-6 and TRBJ2-2, reads DAGVTQSPTHLIKTRGQQVTLRCSPKSGHDTVSWYQQALGQGPQFIFQYYEEEERQRGNFPDRFSGHQFPNYSSELNVNALLLGDSALYLCASSLFEISGATGELFFGEGSRLTVL.

V and J are TRBV18 and TRBJ1-1; TRBD1 is a possible D gene (5 bases). Germline assignment: CDR1 KGHSH and CDR2 LQKENI. The CDR3 covers 19 residues. V shed 3 bases and J shed 0 bases, with 23 bases lying between them. DNA for the CDR3: TGTGCCAGCTCACCCCAACGCATTTCAGGGTGGGCCATGAACACTGAAGCTTTCTTT. It codes for CASSPQRISGWAMNTEAFF.

The chain has TRBV7-9 and TRBJ1-4; no clear D. Germline loops: CDR1 SEHNR, CDR2 FQNEAQ (reference sequence). Trimming left V 0 bases short and J 0 bases short, with 17 bases between. There are 19 residues in the CDR3. This chain's CDR3 is CASSLALTQERATNEKLFF. CDR3 bases: TGTGCCAGCAGCTTAGCTCTCACCCAAGAACGGGCAACTAATGAAAAACTGTTTTTT.

The V gene is TRBV5-5, the J gene TRBJ1-1, with D possibly TRBD1 on 6 matching bases. Germline loops: CDR1 SGHKS, CDR2 YYEKEE (reference sequence). The CDR3 contains 15 residues. The germline V and J ends were trimmed by 0 bases and 8 bases, with 17 bases remaining between them. This CDR3 is CASSLAVGQPREAFF. As DNA, the CDR3 is TGTGCCAGCAGCTTGGCCGTCGGACAGCCTAGGGAAGCTTTCTTT.

The J gene is TRBJ2-5, the V gene TRBV9, with 7 positions matching TRBD1. Germline V gene sequence: CDR1 SGDLS, CDR2 YYNGEE. The CDR3 covers 14 residues. With 4 bases clipped from V and 1 base from J, the junction kept 4 bases outside the gene matches. The CDR3 DNA sequence: TGTGCCAGCAGCCTGACAGGGAGCCAAGAGACCCAGTACTTC. Its translation: CASSLTGSQETQYF. The variable domain in full, completed from reference TRBV9 and TRBJ2-5, reads DSGVTQTPKHLITATGQRVTLRCSPRSGDLSVYWYQQSLDQGLQFLIQYYNGEERAKGNILERFSAQQFPDLHSELNLSSLELGDSALYFCASSLTGSQETQYFGPGTRLLVL.

The rearrangement uses TRBV5-1 and TRBJ2-7; TRBD2 agrees at 15 bases. The CDR3 has 16 residues. J lost 2 bases, V lost 3 bases, and 3 bases had no gene match. Germline values: CDR1 SGHRS, CDR2 YFSETQ. The CDR3 DNA reads TGCGCCAGCAGCTCCGGGACTAGCGGGGGGACCTACGAGCAGTACTTC. This encodes CASSSGTSGGTYEQYF.

The chain combines TRBV11-3 with TRBJ1-1; D gene unclear. Germline V gives CDR1 SGHNT, CDR2 YENEEA. Trimming shortened V by 10 bases and J by 8 bases, and 5 bases separated the two germline ends. This CDR3 has 8 residues. CDR3 bases: TGTGCCAAGAGAGAAGCTTTCTTT. The encoded protein is CAKREAFF.

The chain uses TRBV19 and TRBJ1-1; maybe TRBD1 (5 bases). The CDR3 totals 13 residues. Trimming took off 4 bases at V and 4 bases at J, with 10 bases between the two ends. CDR1 LNHDA and CDR2 SQIVND come from the germline V gene (reference sequence). CDR3: CASSSQGGTEAFF. Written as DNA, the CDR3 is TGTGCCAGTAGTAGCCAGGGAGGCACTGAAGCTTTCTTT.

This sequence joins TRBV10-2 and TRBJ2-7, with D unresolved. The V end was cut by 1 base, the J end by 4 bases, with 17 bases between. CDR1 is WSHSY, CDR2 SAAADI, per germline. The CDR3 covers 16 residues. The DNA of the CDR3 is TGCGCCAGCAGTGAGTTTAACGGTACCCAGGTATACGAGCAGTACTTC. Protein: CASSEFNGTQVYEQYF.